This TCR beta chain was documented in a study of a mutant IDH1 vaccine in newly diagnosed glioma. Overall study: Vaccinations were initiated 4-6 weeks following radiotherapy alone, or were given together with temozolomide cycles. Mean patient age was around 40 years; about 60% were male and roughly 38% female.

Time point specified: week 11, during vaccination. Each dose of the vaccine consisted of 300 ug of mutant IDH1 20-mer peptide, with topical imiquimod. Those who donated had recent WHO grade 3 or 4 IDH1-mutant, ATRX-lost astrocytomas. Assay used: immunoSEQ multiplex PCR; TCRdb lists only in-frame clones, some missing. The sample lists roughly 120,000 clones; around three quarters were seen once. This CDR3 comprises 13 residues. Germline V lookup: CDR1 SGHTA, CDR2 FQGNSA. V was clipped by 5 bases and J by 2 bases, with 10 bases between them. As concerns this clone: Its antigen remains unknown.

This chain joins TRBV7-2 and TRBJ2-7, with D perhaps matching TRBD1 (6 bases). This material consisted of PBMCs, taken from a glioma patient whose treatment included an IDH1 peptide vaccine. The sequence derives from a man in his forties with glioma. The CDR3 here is CASSRDNPYEQYF. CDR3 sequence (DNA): TGTGCCAGCAGCCGGGACAACCCCTACGAGCAGTACTTC.